In this sample, the clone carrying this TCR beta chain turned up a few times. This sample is drawn from a study of blood T cell repertoires in COVID-19. The wider study: Acute and convalescent COVID-19 specimens originated in the United States, Italy and Spain. PBMCs, B-cell-depleted T cells, or T cells were the source of the cDNA or gDNA that made up the material.

Per the authors' pipeline: The authors estimated nucleated cell counts from reference gene primer amplification. The repertoire was sequenced with immunoSEQ multiplex PCR; TCRdb's copy has only in-frame clones and lacks some. V and J calls and clone size are copied from that table; D and trimming were computed from the DNA. The profile shows some 110,000 clones, approximately 76% of them singletons. This CDR3 spans 13 amino acids. Trimming stripped 0 bases from V and 2 bases from J, with 6 bases between. The germline V gene encodes CDR1 SGHRS and CDR2 YFSETQ. The sequenced sample was peripheral blood. The sequence came from a woman aged 70 to 79 with acute or convalescent COVID-19. The genes are TRBV5-1 and TRBJ2-7; D is perhaps TRBD1 (5 bases). CDR3 in amino acids: CASSLDRPYEQYF. As DNA, the CDR3 is TGCGCCAGCAGCTTGGACAGGCCCTACGAGCAGTACTTC.